The source of this TCR beta chain is a study of chronic HIV infection and antiretroviral therapy. TCRdb reanalysed the 5' RACE reads using MiXCR and keeps one entry per CDR3 protein. The sample records about 38,000 distinct CDR3 sequences, roughly 8% being singletons. Germline assignment: CDR1 SGHVS and CDR2 FNYEAQ. The CDR3 totals 14 residues. Deletions cut 3 bases from V and 5 bases from J, with 12 bases between. A few counts support this clonotype. Sequenced material: peripheral blood. The chain carries TRBV7-6 and TRBJ2-3; D might be TRBD2 (5 bases). This TCR derives from an adult who had HIV and had not received antiretroviral therapy, or was an uninfected healthy control (not recorded which). The CDR3: CASSLISEVDTQYF. For the CDR3, the DNA is TGTGCCAGCAGCTTGATTAGCGAGGTAGATACGCAGTATTTT.